This entry lists 30 T cell receptor beta chains sequenced from one sample in a study of blood T cell repertoires in COVID-19. Only in-frame clones appear in the TCRdb table, and some are missing; sequencing was by immunoSEQ multiplex PCR. The table has around 61,000 clones, about three quarters seen once; the top ten hold 15% to 19%. What was sequenced was peripheral blood. These receptor sequences come from an elderly man with acute or convalescent COVID-19.

This CDR3 is CASSSGTGGTEAFF. The CDR3 region has the DNA TGCGCCAGCAGCTCCGGGACAGGGGGCACTGAAGCTTTCTTT. The J gene is TRBJ1-1, the V gene TRBV5-1, with 11 positions matching TRBD1. J was trimmed by 4 bases and V by 3 bases; bases with no gene match: 2. Germline CDR1 SGHRS, CDR2 YFSETQ. The CDR3 is 14 amino acids. The whole variable domain, filled in from reference TRBV5-1 and TRBJ1-1, reads KAGVTQTPRYLIKTRGQQVTLSCSPISGHRSVSWYQQTPGQGLQFLFEYFSETQRNKGNFPGRFSGRQFSNSRSEMNVSTLELGDSALYLCASSSGTGGTEAFFGQGTRLTVV.

The CDR3 reads CASSIGRLAGGQETQYF. In DNA form, the CDR3 reads TGTGCCAGCAGCATCGGACGACTAGCGGGAGGCCAAGAGACCCAGTACTTC. This rearrangement joins TRBV9 to TRBJ2-5; TRBD2 aligns across 13 bases. The germline gives CDR1 SGDLS, CDR2 YYNGEE. This CDR3 is built from 17 residues. Germline trimming cut 4 bases from V and 1 base from J; bases unmatched to any gene: 7.

The chain links TRBV19 to TRBJ1-2; D is unclear. V was shortened by 7 bases and J by 6 bases, with 18 bases between the two germline ends. The germline CDR1 and CDR2 sequences are LNHDA and SQIVND (reference sequence). The CDR3 loop spans 14 amino acids. DNA of the CDR3: TGTGCCAGTACCCCCGGGGAGGCAAGACATGGCTACACCTTC. Amino acid sequence: CASTPGEARHGYTF.

The V call is TRBV4-2, the J call TRBJ1-2; tentatively, D is TRBD1 (5 bases). The CDR3 runs to 16 residues. Looked up from germline, CDR1 is LGHNA and CDR2 is YNFKEQ. V was shortened by 5 bases and J by 7 bases, with 23 bases between the two germline ends. The CDR3 region is CASSRPGTRSDSGYTF. In DNA form, the CDR3 reads TGTGCCAGCAGCAGGCCCGGGACTCGCAGCGATAGTGGCTACACCTTC.

The J gene is TRBJ2-1, the V gene TRBV7-2; 8 nucleotides agree with TRBD2. CDR3 length equals 12 residues. V was clipped by 3 bases and J by 13 bases; unmatched bases: 5. Germline CDR1 and CDR2: SGHTA and FQGNSA. The DNA for the CDR3 is TGTGCCAGCAGCTTTGAGCGGGGGACCCAGTTCTTC. It specifies CASSFERGTQFF.

The chain uses TRBV2 and TRBJ1-5; D ambiguous. From germline, CDR1 is SNHLY and CDR2 FYNNEI. The CDR3 is made up of 15 amino acids. V lost 0 bases and J 7 bases, leaving 13 bases between the germline ends. CDR3 coding DNA: TGTGCCAGCAGTGAAGCGAGGGCCTCAGTACAGCCCCAGCATTTT. This codes for CASSEARASVQPQHF.

The chain employs TRBV9 and TRBJ2-3, with 7 nucleotides matching TRBD1. V lost 3 bases to trimming and J lost 4 bases; unmatched junction nucleotides: 11. The germline V gene encodes CDR1 SGDLS and CDR2 YYNGEE. CDR3 length: 16 amino acids. As DNA, the CDR3 is TGTGCCAGCAGCGCCTATTCGCGACAGGGCCCAGATACGCAGTATTTT. It translates to CASSAYSRQGPDTQYF.

This chain links TRBV9 with TRBJ1-3; TRBD1 aligns across 10 bases. The CDR3 runs to 17 residues. The V gene end was trimmed by 0 bases and the J gene end by 5 bases; junction bases not matched to a gene: 8. Germline V gives CDR1 SGDLS, CDR2 YYNGEE. The CDR3 sequence is CASSVGPTGGTRNTIYF. CDR3 bases: TGTGCCAGCAGCGTAGGCCCGACAGGGGGCACGAGAAACACCATATATTTT.

This clone was counted between two and nine times. The rearrangement links TRBV3-1 (or the pseudogene TRBV3-2) to TRBJ2-7; D remains ambiguous. The CDR3 spans 12 residues. Germline CDR1 LGHDT, CDR2 YNNKEL (reference sequence). Trimming removed 0 bases from V and 9 bases from J, with 9 bases in between. This chain's CDR3 is CASSQDLHGQYF. Here the CDR3 DNA reads TGTGCCAGCAGCCAAGACCTGCACGGGCAGTACTTC.

The gene calls are TRBV25-1 and TRBJ1-6, with 8 bases aligning to TRBD1. Looked up from germline, CDR1 is MGHDK and CDR2 is SYGVNS. J lost 5 bases, V lost 3 bases, and 0 bases had no gene match. The CDR3 sequence is 14 residues long. The chain's CDR3 is CASSETGDNSPLHF. The CDR3 region has the DNA TGTGCCAGCAGTGAGACAGGGGATAATTCACCCCTCCACTTT. The whole variable domain, remainder taken from reference TRBV25-1 and TRBJ1-6, is EADIYQTPRYLVIGTGKKITLECSQTMGHDKMYWYQQDPGMELHLIHYSYGVNSTEKGDLSSESTVSRIRTEHFPLTLESARPSHTSQYLCASSETGDNSPLHFGNGTRLTVT.

This chain links TRBV4-1 with TRBJ2-3; TRBD2 is a possible D gene (6 bases). V was shortened by 8 bases and J by 2 bases, with 20 bases between the two germline ends. Per germline, CDR1 MGHRA and CDR2 YSYEKL. This CDR3 has 16 residues. CDR3 region: CASRNLVAVNTDTQYF. The CDR3 DNA is TGCGCCAGCCGAAACCTCGTAGCGGTAAACACAGATACGCAGTATTTT.

The rearrangement links TRBV6-4 to TRBJ2-5; 9 bases map to TRBD2. The CDR3 spans 14 residues. CDR1 and CDR2 from the germline V gene are MRHNA and SNTAGT. Trimming at V came to 7 bases and at J to 6 bases, leaving 9 bases not matched to a gene. CDR3 nucleotide sequence: TGTGCCAGCAATCCTAGCGGGGTCGAGAAGACCCAGTACTTC. Amino acid sequence: CASNPSGVEKTQYF.

This chain joins TRBV7-6 and TRBJ2-1; D not resolved. The V and J ends lost 4 bases and 10 bases respectively, with 11 bases between them. The CDR3 has 12 amino acids. Germline CDR1 SGHVS, CDR2 FNYEAQ. The CDR3 nucleotides are TGTGCCAGCAGCTCGATAAACGGGGAGCAGTTCTTC. Encoded protein: CASSSINGEQFF.

The J gene is TRBJ1-5, the V gene TRBV15, with a possible D match to TRBD1 (5 bases). V lost 0 bases and J lost 3, with 12 bases in between. This CDR3 spans 16 amino acids. Germline CDR1 LNHNV, CDR2 YYDKDF (reference sequence). CDR3 DNA sequence: TGTGCCACCAGCAGAGACATATGGGGGGTCAATCAGCCCCAGCATTTT. Residues: CATSRDIWGVNQPQHF.

A few counts support this clone. The chain joins TRBV13 to TRBJ2-7; D not resolved. Looked up from germline, CDR1 is PRHDT and CDR2 is FYEKMQ (reference sequence). This CDR3 is 16 amino acids long. V shed 0 bases and J shed 7 bases, with 19 bases lying between them. CDR3 nucleotide sequence: TGTGCCAGCAGCTTAGGCAACGCCGGGTCCAAGGCGGAGCAGTACTTC. Protein product: CASSLGNAGSKAEQYF.

This clone showed up just a few times. The chain recombines TRBV28 with TRBJ1-5, with 7 bases that match TRBD1. Trimming at V came to 6 bases and at J to 7 bases, leaving 9 bases not matched to a gene. Germline CDR1 and CDR2: MDHEN and SYDVKM. This CDR3 has 14 residues. The CDR3 bases are TGTGCCAGCAGGGGTTTAGGGGGCGGGCAGCCCCAGCATTTT. Its protein is CASRGLGGGQPQHF.

V and J are TRBV15 and TRBJ2-7, with 9 bases that match TRBD1. Germline V gene data show CDR1 as LNHNV and CDR2 as YYDKDF (reference sequence). With 0 bases clipped from V and 7 bases from J, the junction kept 10 bases outside the gene matches. The CDR3 extends over 16 amino acids. The CDR3 sequence is CATSRDQRTGVGEQYF. The CDR3 DNA sequence: TGTGCCACCAGCAGAGATCAGCGGACAGGGGTGGGAGAGCAGTACTTC.

The chain links TRBV29-1 to TRBJ2-7; 14 nucleotides line up with TRBD2. This CDR3 is built from 15 residues. The germline gives CDR1 SQVTM, CDR2 ANQGSEA. With 5 bases clipped from V and 6 bases from J, the junction kept 9 bases outside the gene matches. The DNA of the CDR3 is TGCAGCGTTTGGGGGACTAGCGGGAGCACGGGCGAGCAGTACTTC. It specifies CSVWGTSGSTGEQYF.

The CDR3 DNA reads as TGTGCCAGCTCACCGGCTAGCGGCTCCTCCTACGAGCAGTACTTC. Its translation is CASSPASGSSYEQYF. The V gene is TRBV18, the J gene TRBJ2-7; 7 nucleotides match TRBD2. The ends lost 3 bases at V and 0 bases at J; junction bases unmatched: 5. There are 15 residues in the CDR3. Germline V gene data show CDR1 as KGHSH and CDR2 as LQKENI.

This sequence joins TRBV5-6 and TRBJ2-6; no clear D. This CDR3 contains 15 residues. The germline V gene has CDR1 SGHDT and CDR2 YYEEEE. Trimming cost V 0 bases and J 0 bases, with 4 bases left between them. The CDR3 bases are TGTGCCAGCAGCTTGGCGGGCTCTGGGGCCAACGTCCTGACTTTC. Its translation: CASSLAGSGANVLTF.

The table lists this clone with a count of one. V usage is TRBV7-9 and J usage is TRBJ1-6, with unresolved D. The CDR3 runs 15 residues. Germline V gene sequence: CDR1 SEHNR, CDR2 FQNEAQ (reference sequence). V was trimmed by 2 bases and J by 8 bases, leaving 13 bases between them. Here the CDR3 reads CASSLTKVSDSPLHF. In nucleotides, the CDR3 is TGTGCCAGCAGCTTAACTAAGGTCTCGGATTCACCCCTCCACTTT. Combining the CDR3 with reference TRBV7-9 and TRBJ1-6 gives the whole variable domain DTGVSQNPRHKITKRGQNVTFRCDPISEHNRLYWYRQTLGQGPEFLTYFQNEAQLEKSRLLSDRFSAERPKGSFSTLEIQRTEQGDSAMYLCASSLTKVSDSPLHFGNGTRLTVT.

J is TRBJ2-7 and V is TRBV11-2; TRBD2 might be the D (6 bases). Germline-derived CDR1 and CDR2 are SGHAT and FQNNGV. Trimming pared 5 bases from V and 2 bases from J, leaving 16 bases between. This CDR3 has 15 amino acids. CDR3 bases: TGTGCCAGCAGCACTTCTTTAGCGGTCCCCTACGAGCAGTACTTC. Its protein product is CASSTSLAVPYEQYF.

The chain joins TRBV5-1 to TRBJ2-1, with 8 positions matching TRBD2. J gave up 2 bases and V 0 bases, and 7 bases lay outside the gene matches. The CDR3 has 17 amino acids. The germline V gene has CDR1 SGHRS and CDR2 YFSETQ. Here the CDR3 reads CASSLDLGRGTYNEQFF. DNA for the CDR3: TGCGCCAGCAGCTTGGATCTCGGGAGGGGGACCTACAATGAGCAGTTCTTC.

There are a few counts of this clone. This chain joins TRBV3-1 (or the pseudogene TRBV3-2) and TRBJ1-5; tentative D call: TRBD1 (5 bases). V was trimmed by 1 base and J by 5 bases, leaving 15 bases between them. Germline V gene lookup returns CDR1 LGHDT and CDR2 YNNKEL (reference sequence). This CDR3 comprises 16 residues. CDR3 DNA: TGTGCCAGCAGCCAAGGAATTGGGAGGGGCGATCAGCCCCAGCATTTT. This encodes CASSQGIGRGDQPQHF.

The genes are TRBV2 and TRBJ2-7; tentative D call: TRBD1 (5 bases). This CDR3 has 13 amino acids. Trimming shortened V by 4 bases and J by 10 bases, and 17 bases separated the two germline ends. Germline-derived CDR1 and CDR2 are SNHLY and FYNNEI. CDR3 loop: CASSAELYRGQYF. Written as DNA, the CDR3 is TGTGCCAGCAGTGCGGAGCTCTATAGGGGACAGTACTTC.

This chain links TRBV15 with TRBJ2-3; a possible D gene is TRBD1 (5 bases). The V and J ends lost 5 bases and 7 bases respectively, with 22 bases between them. CDR3 length equals 16 residues. Germline V gene lookup returns CDR1 LNHNV and CDR2 YYDKDF (reference sequence). Here the CDR3 reads CATSAGATTVGYTQYF. In DNA, the CDR3 is TGTGCCACCAGCGCTGGGGCGACCACGGTAGGATATACGCAGTATTTT.

This clone has a handful of counts. As DNA, the CDR3 is TGTGCCAGCAGCTTAGAATCAATGGCTAGCGGGGGGAGCTCCTACGAGCAGTACTTC. Translation gives CASSLESMASGGSSYEQYF. The chain links TRBV13 to TRBJ2-7; TRBD2 agrees at 11 bases. J lost 0 bases, V lost 1 base, and 11 bases had no gene match. From germline, CDR1 is PRHDT and CDR2 FYEKMQ (reference sequence). CDR3 length equals 19 residues.

This chain joins TRBV3-1 (or the pseudogene TRBV3-2) and TRBJ2-1; 7 nucleotides line up with TRBD2. Germline V gene data show CDR1 as LGHDT and CDR2 as YNNKEL (reference sequence). J lost 2 bases, V lost 1 base, and 8 bases had no gene match. The CDR3 is made up of 17 amino acids. CDR3 coding DNA: TGTGCCAGCAGCCAAGGATGGCGGGAGAGCACCTACAATGAGCAGTTCTTC. Its translation is CASSQGWRESTYNEQFF.

This clone has just one count. This sequence joins TRBV7-3 and TRBJ2-1, with TRBD2 matching over 7 bases. This CDR3 is 14 amino acids long. Germline V gives CDR1 SGHTA, CDR2 FQGTGA. The V segment lost 1 base and the J segment 9 bases; nucleotides outside the gene matches: 6. As DNA, the CDR3 is TGTGCCAGCAGCTTAATCCTGACTAGCCCTGAGCAGTTCTTC. Translating gives CASSLILTSPEQFF. The whole variable domain, filled in from reference TRBV7-3 and TRBJ2-1, reads GAGVSQTPSNKVTEKGKYVELRCDPISGHTALYWYRQSLGQGPEFLIYFQGTGAADDSGLPNDRFFAVRPEGSVSTLKIQRTERGDSAVYLCASSLILTSPEQFFGPGTRLTVL.

The chain joins TRBV19 to TRBJ2-3; D is perhaps TRBD2 (6 bases). V shed 5 bases and J shed 3 bases, with 15 bases lying between them. The CDR3 loop spans 15 amino acids. Germline CDR1 reads LNHDA; CDR2 reads SQIVND (reference sequence). CDR3 sequence: CASSVERVFTDTQYF. As DNA, the CDR3 is TGTGCCAGTAGTGTGGAGCGGGTGTTTACAGATACGCAGTATTTT.